One sample yielded the 19 T cell receptor beta chains listed below, sequenced in a study of human T cells and chemical hapten exposure. TCRdb redid the calling of the RACE reads with MiXCR, one entry per CDR3 protein. The data hold under 120,000 distinct CDR3 sequences, with 8% to 13% observed a single time. Time point defined: patch test 1, 2 weeks after DPC sensitization. As to treatment: therapeutic diphenylcyclopropenone sensitization with weekly scalp DPC. Sample: whole blood, taken in connection with sensitization to the hapten diphenylcyclopropenone (DPC). These receptors originate from a woman aged 40 to 55 with alopecia areata. Some clones in this sample may be carry-over from other donors' samples.

This clonotype appeared many times. The rearrangement joins TRBV10-3 to TRBJ2-5; TRBD2 might be the D (6 bases). Germline values: CDR1 ENHRY, CDR2 SYGVKD. The CDR3 is 12 amino acids. V gave up 11 bases and J gave up 2 bases, with 12 bases separating them. The CDR3 coding sequence is TGTGCCGCGGGGACGGAACAAGAGACCCAGTACTTC. Translation: CAAGTEQETQYF.

The V gene is TRBV7-2, the J gene TRBJ1-3; D is possibly TRBD1 (5 bases). V was pared by 7 bases and J by 4 bases, with 17 bases between. The CDR3 runs 15 residues. Germline V gene sequence: CDR1 SGHTA, CDR2 FQGNSA. The CDR3 loop is CASTNPRGSGNTIYF. For the CDR3, the DNA is TGTGCCAGCACCAACCCGAGGGGATCCGGAAACACCATATATTTT. The full variable domain, in which reference TRBV7-2 and TRBJ1-3 provide the parts outside the CDR3, is GAGVSQSPSNKVTEKGKDVELRCDPISGHTALYWYRQSLGQGLEFLIYFQGNSAPDKSGLPSDRFSAERTGGSVSTLTIQRTQQEDSAVYLCASTNPRGSGNTIYFGEGSWLTVV.

Only a few counts were recorded for this clonotype. The V gene is TRBV7-3, the J gene TRBJ2-3; D unresolved. The CDR3 is made up of 12 amino acids. Trimming stripped 5 bases from V and 6 bases from J, with 9 bases between. Germline CDR1 reads SGHTA; CDR2 reads FQGTGA. CDR3 region: CASSPSADTQYF. In nucleotides, the CDR3 is TGTGCCAGCAGCCCCTCGGCGGATACGCAGTATTTT.

V and J are TRBV27 and TRBJ1-6, with TRBD1 as a possible D gene (6 bases). Trimming pared 6 bases from V and 8 bases from J, leaving 17 bases between. CDR3 length: 15 residues. Germline V gives CDR1 MNHEY, CDR2 SMNVEV (reference sequence). CDR3 DNA sequence: TGTGCCAGCAGGGGTCTCAGGGGCTGGGATTCACCCCTCCACTTT. Protein sequence: CASRGLRGWDSPLHF.

This clonotype has only a few counts. The chain combines TRBV28 with TRBJ1-4; 7 bases are shared with TRBD1. This CDR3 comprises 15 residues. After removal of 4 bases from V and 8 bases from J, the junction contained 10 bases not matched to a gene. Germline V gene sequence: CDR1 MDHEN, CDR2 SYDVKM. For the CDR3, the DNA is TGTGCCAGCAGTTACAGGGGACCCGAAGGCGAAAAACTGTTTTTT. Protein sequence: CASSYRGPEGEKLFF.

This clonotype appeared a few times. The rearrangement links TRBV20-1 to TRBJ2-1; D is undetermined. CDR1 is DFQATT and CDR2 is SNEGSKA in the germline V gene (reference sequence). The CDR3 consists of 14 residues. V was cut by 0 bases and J by 4 bases, with 10 bases left in between. The CDR3 is CSARETLDYNEQFF. The DNA for the CDR3 is TGCAGTGCTAGAGAGACACTCGATTACAATGAGCAGTTCTTC.

V is TRBV7-2 and J is TRBJ2-3; TRBD1 matches 8 bases. V was pared by 2 bases and J by 6 bases, with 4 bases of the junction left unmatched. The CDR3 has 14 amino acids. The germline V gene encodes CDR1 SGHTA and CDR2 FQGNSA. CDR3 nucleotides: TGTGCCAGCAGCTTAACCGGACAGGGCGATACGCAGTATTTT. Its protein is CASSLTGQGDTQYF.

This clonotype was counted many times. CDR3 amino acids: CATSDARTSFGEQFF. Here the CDR3 DNA reads TGTGCCACCAGTGACGCAAGGACTAGTTTCGGAGAGCAGTTCTTC. The rearrangement links TRBV24-1 to TRBJ2-1; 7 bases line up with TRBD2. The germline V gene encodes CDR1 KGHDR and CDR2 SFDVKD. After removal of 4 bases from V and 10 bases from J, the junction contained 12 bases not matched to a gene. The length of the CDR3 is 15 residues.

This clonotype occurred many times. V gene TRBV7-9 combines with J gene TRBJ2-3; D ambiguous. The germline CDR1 and CDR2 sequences are SEHNR and FQNEAQ (reference sequence). This CDR3 has 13 amino acids. Deletions cut 4 bases from V and 3 bases from J, with 8 bases between. The CDR3 protein is CASSSRWTDTQYF. Written as DNA, the CDR3 is TGTGCCAGCAGCTCTCGATGGACAGATACGCAGTATTTT.

The rearrangement uses TRBV28 and TRBJ1-1; 8 bases agree with TRBD1. CDR3 length: 14 amino acids. Germline lookup yields CDR1 MDHEN and CDR2 SYDVKM. Trimming removed 5 bases from V and 1 base from J; junction bases left unmatched: 3. The CDR3 coding sequence is TGTGCCAGCAGTCATGGACAGGGGAACACTGAAGCTTTCTTT. Amino acids: CASSHGQGNTEAFF. Complete variable domain (other parts from reference TRBV28 and TRBJ1-1): DVKVTQSSRYLVKRTGEKVFLECVQDMDHENMFWYRQDPGLGLRLIYFSYDVKMKEKGDIPEGYSVSREKKERFSLILESASTNQTSMYLCASSHGQGNTEAFFGQGTRLTVV.

This clonotype has ten or more counts. This chain joins TRBV7-2 and TRBJ2-3; maybe TRBD1 (6 bases). The CDR3 runs to 17 residues. Trimming took off 2 bases at V and 6 bases at J, with 21 bases between the two ends. CDR1 SGHTA and CDR2 FQGNSA come from the germline V gene. CDR3 region: CASSLNGARGAVDTQYF. CDR3 bases: TGTGCCAGCAGCTTAAATGGGGCCAGGGGAGCAGTGGATACGCAGTATTTT.

The chain joins TRBV27 to TRBJ1-2, with D maybe TRBD1 (5 bases). Germline CDR1 MNHEY, CDR2 SMNVEV (reference sequence). Deletions cut 5 bases from V and 5 bases from J, with 27 bases between. The CDR3 totals 18 residues. The CDR3 protein is CASSPQAVTFGAWYGYTF. CDR3 coding DNA: TGTGCCAGCAGTCCCCAGGCAGTTACATTCGGGGCTTGGTATGGCTACACCTTC.

This clonotype has just a few counts. The J gene is TRBJ2-7, the V gene TRBV7-3, with 12 bases fitting TRBD2. CDR1 is SGHTA and CDR2 is FQGTGA in the germline V gene. This CDR3 spans 14 amino acids. The CDR3 reads CVFARLAGVYEQYF. The CDR3 bases are TGTGTCTTCGCCCGACTAGCGGGGGTGTACGAGCAGTACTTC.

This clonotype was detected a few times. The chain has TRBV7-6 and TRBJ2-7, with D possibly called TRBD1 or TRBD2 (6 bases each). The CDR3 contains 14 residues. Per germline, CDR1 SGHVS and CDR2 FNYEAQ. Trimming shortened V by 7 bases and J by 0 bases, and 13 bases separated the two germline ends. CDR3 coding DNA: TGTGCCAGCATCCCGGGGGCTAGCTCCTACGAGCAGTACTTC. Its translation is CASIPGASSYEQYF.

The rearrangement uses TRBV27 and TRBJ1-1; D unclear. In germline, CDR1 is MNHEY, CDR2 SMNVEV (reference sequence). The CDR3 loop spans 15 amino acids. Trimming took 3 bases from V and 1 from J, leaving 12 bases between them. The CDR3 DNA sequence: TGTGCCAGCAGTTTTAACCAGGCCTCGAACACTGAAGCTTTCTTT. It yields the protein CASSFNQASNTEAFF.

Of note for this clonotype: A much larger clone is a single base away; this may be a read error. This chain connects TRBV29-1 to TRBJ2-7; no clear D. CDR3 size: 13 residues. Trimming took 5 bases from V and 6 from J, leaving 17 bases between them. Germline assignment: CDR1 SQVTM and CDR2 ANQGSEA. The CDR3 sequence: CSVRYSSLLEQYF. In DNA form, the CDR3 reads TGCAGCGTTCGGTACAGCTCCCTCCTCGAGCAGTACTTC.

This clonotype was observed many times. The chain recombines TRBV7-2 with TRBJ2-7; no clear D gene. This CDR3 region has 13 residues. Per the germline V gene, CDR1 is SGHTA and CDR2 is FQGNSA. Trimming took off 5 bases at V and 6 bases at J, with 14 bases between the two ends. As DNA, the CDR3 is TGTGCCAGCAGCCTAGGAAAGTCGGGCGAGCAGTACTTC. Its protein is CASSLGKSGEQYF.

CDR3 DNA: TGTGCCAGCAGTGTAGTCTACCCAGATACGCAGTATTTT. It specifies CASSVVYPDTQYF. The chain employs TRBV6-1 and TRBJ2-3; unclear D gene. This CDR3 has 13 amino acids. V lost 4 bases and J 4 bases, leaving 9 bases between the germline ends. Germline CDR1 reads MNHNS; CDR2 reads SASEGT.

The rearrangement links TRBV4-2 to TRBJ1-2, with TRBD1 as a possible D gene (6 bases). V lost 1 base, J lost 4 bases, and 10 bases lay in between. Germline CDR1 LGHNA, CDR2 YNFKEQ. CDR3 length: 14 residues. CDR3 loop: CASSQVGQPYGYTF. CDR3 sequence (DNA): TGTGCCAGCAGCCAAGTTGGACAGCCCTATGGCTACACCTTC.